This TCR beta chain was sequenced during a study of shared clonotypes between healthy human individuals. Overall study: CD4 naive cells filled three plates per donor, CD4 memory three, CD8 naive two and CD8 memory one. Study-level findings and limits: Of the naive CD4 clonotypes, about 5% were shared across several donors. With few donors, the genetic and exposure-history diversity represented was limited.

Points on this clone: The antigen is undetermined.

Profiling relied on immunoSEQ multiplex PCR, and the TCRdb table lists in-frame clones only, not all of them. The sample yields roughly 650,000 clones, roughly 97% seen once. This CDR3 comprises 14 residues. CDR1 is GTSNPN, CDR2 SVGIG, per germline (reference sequence). This receptor was identified in a woman in her twenties or thirties in good health. Material for sequencing was naive CD4+ T cells sorted from blood. Stated subset: CD45RA+ positively selected. V is TRBV30 and J is TRBJ1-1; D is unresolved. In DNA, the CDR3 is TGTGCGCTCACAGAGGCGTTGTCAAGCACTGAAGCTTTCTTT. It codes for CALTEALSSTEAFF.